This T cell receptor (beta chain) originates from a study of human CD8 memory T cell subsets. Study outcomes and limitations: Higher diversity in stem-like memory T cells than in precursor exhausted T cells was suggested by Chao1 estimates.

Comments on this clonotype: What it binds is not known.

Preparation of the TCR beta libraries relied on UMI-labeled 5' RACE. From the 5' RACE reads, TCRdb lists one entry per CDR3 protein and no DNA. The sample has thousands of distinct CDR3 sequences; the top ten hold around 20%. TPEX denoted exhausted-like, CCR7+ PD-1+ TIGIT+ early memory CD8+ T cells. By negative magnetic separation, total CD8+ T cells were enriched. Each subset gave duplicate vials of about 140,000 sorted CD8+ T cells for RNA. CDR3 size: 16 residues. The V gene's germline CDR1 is SGHAT and CDR2 FQNNGV. What was sequenced was CD8+ T cells from PBMCs. The origin of this receptor is a human donor in good health. The chain couples TRBV11-2 to TRBJ2-3; lacking DNA, the TRBD1 call made by TCRdb goes unchecked. Here the CDR3 reads CASSNAGTSVGDTQYF. The variable domain in full, completed from reference TRBV11-2 and TRBJ2-3, reads EAGVAQSPRYKIIEKRQSVAFWCNPISGHATLYWYQQILGQGPKLLIQFQNNGVVDDSQLPKDRFSAERLKGVDSTLKIQPAKLEDSAVYLCASSNAGTSVGDTQYFGPGTRLTVL.